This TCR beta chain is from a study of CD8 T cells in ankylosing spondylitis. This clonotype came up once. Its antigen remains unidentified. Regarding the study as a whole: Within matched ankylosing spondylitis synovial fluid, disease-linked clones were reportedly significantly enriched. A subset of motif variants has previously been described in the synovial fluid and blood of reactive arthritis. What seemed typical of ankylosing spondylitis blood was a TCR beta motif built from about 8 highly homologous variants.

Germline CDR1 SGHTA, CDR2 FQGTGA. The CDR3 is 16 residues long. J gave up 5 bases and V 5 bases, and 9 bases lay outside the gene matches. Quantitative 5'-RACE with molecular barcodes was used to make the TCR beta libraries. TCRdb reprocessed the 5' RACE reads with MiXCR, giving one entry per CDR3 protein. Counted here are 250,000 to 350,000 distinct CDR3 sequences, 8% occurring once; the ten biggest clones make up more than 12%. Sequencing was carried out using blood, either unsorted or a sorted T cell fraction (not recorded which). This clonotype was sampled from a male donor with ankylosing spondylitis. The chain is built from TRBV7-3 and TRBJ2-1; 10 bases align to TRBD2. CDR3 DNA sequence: TGTGCCAGCAGCCCGGGACTAGCGAGCCACAACAATGAGCAGTTCTTC. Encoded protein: CASSPGLASHNNEQFF.